This T cell receptor beta chain came from a study of blood T cell repertoires in COVID-19. The wider study: Researchers got acute and convalescent COVID-19 samples from the United States, Italy and Spain. The analysed material was cDNA or gDNA that came from T cells, B-cell-depleted T cells, or PBMCs.

CDR1 is SEHNR, CDR2 FQNEAQ, per germline (reference sequence). There are 15 residues in the CDR3. The V end lost 5 bases, the J end lost 5 bases, and 18 bases lay between the germline ends. The sample holds a few counts of this clone. Original handling: By means of reference gene primer amplification, nucleated cell counts were estimated. Clones were read by immunoSEQ multiplex PCR, and TCRdb kept only the in-frame ones, dropping some. V and J calls and clone size come straight from that table; D and trimming were deduced from the DNA. The table records about 130,000 clones, roughly four fifths of them present only once.

This sequence originates from a human donor in a cohort sampled during active COVID-19. The sample taken for sequencing was peripheral blood. V and J are TRBV7-9 and TRBJ1-1; the D is unclear. CDR3: CASSTDGPRGTEAFF. The CDR3 bases are TGTGCCAGCAGCACCGACGGGCCTAGAGGGACTGAAGCTTTCTTT.